The next 31 T cell receptor beta chains were all read from a single sample in a study of shared clonotypes between healthy human individuals. Using immunoSEQ multiplex PCR, the repertoire was profiled, and TCRdb retains in-frame clones only, with some absent. In the table there are around 2.3 million clones, approximately 96% of which are singletons. The sample consisted of naive CD4+ T cells sorted from blood. The subset is: CD45RA+ positively selected. The receptors come from a man aged 18 to 30 in good health.

The chain recombines TRBV4-1 with TRBJ2-3; maybe TRBD1 (5 bases). Germline V gene sequence: CDR1 MGHRA, CDR2 YSYEKL. Trimming stripped 4 bases from V and 2 bases from J, with 10 bases between. This CDR3 comprises 14 residues. Here the CDR3 DNA reads TGCGCCAGCAGCCTGCGACAGTTCACAGATACGCAGTATTTT. Its protein is CASSLRQFTDTQYF.

V gene TRBV18 combines with J gene TRBJ1-2, with D maybe TRBD1 (5 bases). V was pared by 0 bases and J by 8 bases, with 19 bases between. The length of the CDR3 is 16 residues. CDR1 and CDR2 (germline): KGHSH, LQKENI. DNA for the CDR3: TGTGCCAGCTCACCACCACCGGGGCCGAGGTCGAAAGGCTACACCTTC. The encoded protein is CASSPPPGPRSKGYTF.

The CDR3 is CASSLQGAGNTEAFF. The DNA for the CDR3 is TGTGCCAGCAGCCTCCAGGGGGCGGGGAACACTGAAGCTTTCTTT. V and J are TRBV5-8 and TRBJ1-1, with TRBD1 identical over 8 bases. V shed 4 bases, J shed 1 base, and the junction held 6 bases outside the gene matches. The CDR3 consists of 15 residues. The germline gives CDR1 SGHTS, CDR2 YDEGEE. Using reference TRBV5-8 and TRBJ1-1 for the parts outside the CDR3, the full variable domain is EAGVTQSPTHLIKTRGQQATLRCSPISGHTSVYWYQQALGLGLQFLLWYDEGEERNRGNFPPRFSGRQFPNYSSELNVNALELEDSALYLCASSLQGAGNTEAFFGQGTRLTVV.

Worth noting for this clone: Other DNA variants within this sample encode the same CDR3. V gene TRBV4-3 combines with J gene TRBJ2-3; D uncertain. Germline CDR1 reads LGHNA; CDR2 reads YSLEER. V lost 0 bases and J 1 base, leaving 5 bases between the germline ends. The CDR3 is 14 residues long. CDR3 bases: TGCGCCAGCAGCCAAGATCCAGGCACAGATACGCAGTATTTT. The encoded protein is CASSQDPGTDTQYF.

CDR3 amino acids: CASSPGGPNYGYTF. DNA for the CDR3: TGTGCCAGCAGTCCAGGGGGCCCTAACTATGGCTACACCTTC. V usage is TRBV6-5 and J usage is TRBJ1-2, with 8 nucleotides matching TRBD1. CDR1 is MNHEY and CDR2 is SVGAGI in the germline V gene. Trimming cost V 5 bases and J 0 bases; bases outside gene matches: 2. The CDR3 is 14 residues long.

This chain uses TRBV6-1 with TRBJ2-1, with a tentative D call TRBD1 (6 bases). The CDR3 runs 14 residues. The V end was cut by 4 bases, the J end by 9 bases, with 16 bases between. Germline-derived CDR1 and CDR2 are MNHNS and SASEGT. This chain's CDR3 is CASSGQGDIGEQFF. CDR3 DNA sequence: TGTGCCAGCAGTGGCCAAGGGGACATTGGTGAGCAGTTCTTC.

This clone has just a few counts. The V gene is TRBV7-2, the J gene TRBJ1-3, with unresolved D. CDR1 is SGHTA and CDR2 is FQGNSA in the germline V gene. The CDR3 covers 12 residues. The germline V and J ends were trimmed by 0 bases and 11 bases, with 8 bases remaining between them. The chain's CDR3 is CASSLAPPAIYF. CDR3 DNA: TGTGCCAGCAGCTTAGCGCCTCCCGCCATATATTTT. The full variable domain, its missing parts supplied by reference TRBV7-2 and TRBJ1-3, is GAGVSQSPSNKVTEKGKDVELRCDPISGHTALYWYRQSLGQGLEFLIYFQGNSAPDKSGLPSDRFSAERTGGSVSTLTIQRTQQEDSAVYLCASSLAPPAIYFGEGSWLTVV.

The rearrangement joins TRBV2 to TRBJ2-1, with a weak D call TRBD2 (5 bases). The V gene lost 2 bases and the J gene lost 8 bases, with 13 bases spanning the gap. The CDR3 has 14 amino acids. Per germline, CDR1 SNHLY and CDR2 FYNNEI. The CDR3 sequence is CASSEPPGVDEQFF. The CDR3 bases are TGTGCCAGCAGTGAACCCCCCGGGGTCGATGAGCAGTTCTTC.

V gene TRBV25-1 combines with J gene TRBJ1-3, with unresolved D. The V gene's germline CDR1 is MGHDK and CDR2 SYGVNS. Trimming removed 4 bases at V and 0 bases at J, with 7 bases between. CDR3 length: 14 residues. Here the CDR3 DNA reads TGTGCCAGCAGTGTGTCTGGCTCTGGAAACACCATATATTTT. It specifies CASSVSGSGNTIYF.

The chain has TRBV2 and TRBJ1-5, with 8 bases identical to TRBD1. The CDR3 is 15 residues long. Germline CDR1 SNHLY, CDR2 FYNNEI. With 6 bases clipped from V and 4 bases from J, the junction kept 8 bases outside the gene matches. In nucleotides, the CDR3 is TGTGCCAGCAGGCGGACAGGGATCGGGAATCAGCCCCAGCATTTT. Translation gives CASRRTGIGNQPQHF.

V is TRBV30 and J is TRBJ1-2, with D hard to call. V gave up 3 bases and J gave up 7 bases, with 15 bases separating them. Germline V gene lookup returns CDR1 GTSNPN and CDR2 SVGIG (reference sequence). This CDR3 region has 13 residues. The CDR3 region is CAWSPTDLRGYTF. CDR3 DNA: TGTGCCTGGAGCCCCACGGATTTGCGTGGCTACACCTTC.

The rearrangement uses TRBV18 and TRBJ2-2, with TRBD1 matching 10 bases. Germline V lookup: CDR1 KGHSH, CDR2 LQKENI. The CDR3 spans 16 residues. Trimming removed 2 bases from V and 6 bases from J; junction bases left unmatched: 6. The chain's CDR3 is CASSPRGQGPSGELFF. In DNA form, the CDR3 reads TGTGCCAGCTCACCAAGGGGACAGGGGCCTTCCGGGGAGCTGTTTTTT.

The V call is TRBV10-3, the J call TRBJ1-1; D gene uncertain. Germline V gene data show CDR1 as ENHRY and CDR2 as SYGVKD. V shed 0 bases and J shed 0 bases, with 8 bases lying between them. The CDR3 has 15 residues. This CDR3 is CAISESPGLNTEAFF. DNA of the CDR3: TGTGCCATCAGTGAGTCGCCGGGTTTGAACACTGAAGCTTTCTTT.

The chain links TRBV28 to TRBJ1-2, with a tentative D call TRBD1 (5 bases). Trimming pared 6 bases from V and 11 bases from J, leaving 13 bases between. This CDR3 comprises 11 residues. Germline V lookup: CDR1 MDHEN, CDR2 SYDVKM. For the CDR3, the DNA is TGTGCCAGCAGGGGGGAGCGGTCTTACACCTTC. Translated: CASRGERSYTF.

The chain is built from TRBV28 and TRBJ1-3, with unresolved D. V was cut by 2 bases and J by 0 bases, with 8 bases left in between. The CDR3 runs to 15 residues. Germline assignment: CDR1 MDHEN and CDR2 SYDVKM. In DNA, the CDR3 is TGTGCCAGCAGTTTACCTGACACCTCTGGAAACACCATATATTTT. Translated: CASSLPDTSGNTIYF. Complete variable domain (other parts from reference TRBV28 and TRBJ1-3): DVKVTQSSRYLVKRTGEKVFLECVQDMDHENMFWYRQDPGLGLRLIYFSYDVKMKEKGDIPEGYSVSREKKERFSLILESASTNQTSMYLCASSLPDTSGNTIYFGEGSWLTVV.

V is TRBV5-8 and J is TRBJ1-2; D is uncertain. There are 12 residues in the CDR3. Trimming took off 2 bases at V and 8 bases at J, with 10 bases between the two ends. CDR1 and CDR2 from the germline V gene are SGHTS and YDEGEE. DNA of the CDR3: TGTGCCAGCAGCTTTTCCTCTATAGGCTACACCTTC. Translated: CASSFSSIGYTF.

The V call is TRBV6-1, the J call TRBJ1-2; D is perhaps TRBD1 (5 bases). The CDR3 has 12 amino acids. V lost 5 bases, J lost 11 bases, and 15 bases lay in between. Germline V CDR1 and CDR2: MNHNS, SASEGT. The DNA for the CDR3 is TGTGCCAGCAGTATCCGGGACGGAAGGTACACCTTC. It is translated as CASSIRDGRYTF.

The chain combines TRBV1 with TRBJ2-3; the table assigns TRBD2, which was not confirmed against the DNA. TRBV1 is a listed pseudogene. The CDR3 totals 14 residues. The CDR3: CTSAGGQSTDTQYF. The CDR3 bases are TGCACCAGCGCGGGGGGTCAAAGCACAGATACGCAGTATTTT.

The rearrangement links TRBV4-3 to TRBJ2-5; 10 bases agree with TRBD2. V trimming: 5 bases; J trimming: 3 bases; junction bases outside the gene matches: 6. Germline CDR1 is LGHNA and CDR2 is YSLEER. There are 15 residues in the CDR3. CDR3 loop: CASSSSGRAEETQYF. The CDR3 DNA sequence: TGCGCCAGCAGCTCGAGCGGGAGGGCCGAAGAGACCCAGTACTTC.

The gene calls are TRBV6-5 and TRBJ1-2; possibly TRBD1 for D (5 bases). The CDR3 covers 15 residues. The V gene lost 0 bases and the J gene lost 4 bases, with 12 bases spanning the gap. CDR1 and CDR2 (germline): MNHEY, SVGAGI. As DNA, the CDR3 is TGTGCCAGCAGTTACTCTTGGCAGGGTGGCTATGGCTACACCTTC. Protein product: CASSYSWQGGYGYTF.

This chain connects TRBV7-9 to TRBJ1-3; D is uncertain. In germline, CDR1 is SEHNR, CDR2 FQNEAQ (reference sequence). CDR3 length: 16 residues. Trimming took 5 bases from V and 0 from J, leaving 14 bases between them. The CDR3 DNA reads TGTGCCAGCAGCCCGATCGCAGACCTCTCTGGAAACACCATATATTTT. This translates into CASSPIADLSGNTIYF.

Here the CDR3 reads CAISELGGTGELFF. DNA of the CDR3: TGTGCCATCAGTGAGTTAGGGGGCACCGGGGAGCTGTTTTTT. This chain joins TRBV10-3 and TRBJ2-2; possible D gene TRBD1, 6 bases. V was trimmed by 1 base and J by 4 bases, leaving 7 bases between them. This CDR3 is built from 14 residues. Germline V CDR1 and CDR2: ENHRY, SYGVKD.

This clone was recorded once. The chain uses TRBV9 and TRBJ2-2; TRBD2 aligns across 9 bases. Germline lookup yields CDR1 SGDLS and CDR2 YYNGEE. The CDR3 consists of 19 residues. V shed 3 bases and J 7 bases; nucleotides not matched to a gene: 19. CDR3 sequence (DNA): TGTGCCAGCAGCGCCCCTCACCTTGGCGGCGGGGGGGCCGACGGGGAGCTGTTTTTT. Protein product: CASSAPHLGGGGADGELFF. The variable domain in full, with the rest retrieved from reference TRBV9 and TRBJ2-2, is DSGVTQTPKHLITATGQRVTLRCSPRSGDLSVYWYQQSLDQGLQFLIQYYNGEERAKGNILERFSAQQFPDLHSELNLSSLELGDSALYFCASSAPHLGGGGADGELFFGEGSRLTVL.

This chain connects TRBV5-4 to TRBJ2-3; D possibly uses TRBD1 or TRBD2 (5 bases each). V dropped 10 bases and J dropped 0 bases, with 15 bases sitting between them. Looked up from germline, CDR1 is SGHNT and CDR2 is YYREEE (reference sequence). The CDR3 extends over 14 amino acids. The CDR3 sequence: CAGHGAHSTDTQYF. The CDR3, as DNA: TGTGCCGGACACGGGGCCCACAGCACAGATACGCAGTATTTT. Full variable domain (remainder filled in from reference TRBV5-4 and TRBJ2-3): ETGVTQSPTHLIKTRGQQVTLRCSSQSGHNTVSWYQQALGQGPQFIFQYYREEENGRGNFPPRFSGLQFPNYSSELNVNALELDDSALYLCAGHGAHSTDTQYFGPGTRLTVL.

This sequence joins TRBV6-5 and TRBJ1-1; maybe TRBD1 (6 bases). Germline values: CDR1 MNHEY, CDR2 SVGAGI. V lost 0 bases, J lost 3 bases, and 14 bases lay in between. The length of the CDR3 is 16 residues. The CDR3 sequence: CASSYSRGERDTEAFF. CDR3 bases: TGTGCCAGCAGTTACTCCAGGGGAGAGAGGGACACTGAAGCTTTCTTT.

This chain uses TRBV5-1 with TRBJ1-4, with no clear D. V shed 8 bases and J shed 10 bases, with 12 bases lying between them. Germline values: CDR1 SGHRS, CDR2 YFSETQ. CDR3 length equals 11 residues. The CDR3 loop is CARSGEGKLFF. The CDR3 region has the DNA TGCGCCAGGAGCGGGGAGGGAAAACTGTTTTTT.

The V call is TRBV5-1, the J call TRBJ2-7, with TRBD1 identical over 7 bases. There are 15 residues in the CDR3. Trimming at V came to 0 bases and at J to 3 bases, leaving 6 bases not matched to a gene. Germline V gene sequence: CDR1 SGHRS, CDR2 YFSETQ. CDR3 residues: CASSLGGQPLYEQYF. CDR3 in DNA: TGCGCCAGCAGCTTGGGGGGACAGCCCCTCTACGAGCAGTACTTC.

In its sample, this clone was seen a few times. The V and J genes are TRBV7-9 and TRBJ2-7; possibly TRBD1 or TRBD2 for D (5 bases each). Germline CDR1 and CDR2: SEHNR and FQNEAQ (reference sequence). The ends were cut back, 0 bases at V and 5 bases at J, with 20 bases in the middle. CDR3 length: 17 residues. CDR3 nucleotides: TGTGCCAGCAGCTTAGCGGAAATCGGGACCCAGGGCCACGAGCAGTACTTC. Amino acids: CASSLAEIGTQGHEQYF.

This chain links TRBV28 with TRBJ2-1, with 7 bases matching TRBD2. CDR3 length equals 15 residues. V lost 6 bases, J lost 7 bases, and 12 bases stayed unmatched. CDR1 and CDR2 (germline): MDHEN, SYDVKM. CDR3 in DNA: TGTGCCAGCAGCCCTCATGGGAGGGTAGGGAATGAGCAGTTCTTC. Amino acids: CASSPHGRVGNEQFF.

About this clone itself: Other DNA sequences from this sample encode an identical CDR3 as well. The chain couples TRBV6-6 to TRBJ2-7; 14 positions match TRBD2. The ends lost 8 bases at V and 4 bases at J; junction bases unmatched: 4. The CDR3 extends over 14 amino acids. CDR1 MNHNY and CDR2 SVGAGI come from the germline V gene (reference sequence). CDR3 residues: CASFGTSGSYEQYF. CDR3 DNA sequence: TGTGCCAGCTTTGGGACTAGCGGGAGTTACGAGCAGTACTTC.

V usage is TRBV18 and J usage is TRBJ1-1; a possible D gene is TRBD1 (5 bases). Trimming shortened V by 5 bases and J by 2 bases, and 12 bases separated the two germline ends. Per the germline V gene, CDR1 is KGHSH and CDR2 is LQKENI. This CDR3 has 14 amino acids. This chain's CDR3 is CASSSQGDNTEAFF. CDR3 nucleotide sequence: TGTGCCAGCTCATCTCAGGGAGACAACACTGAAGCTTTCTTT.